This is a list of T cell receptor beta chains from one sample in a study of read filtering for tumor transcriptome and immune sequencing. TCRdb used MiXCR to reprocess the reads, holding one entry per CDR3 protein. The repertoire holds 65,000 or so distinct CDR3 sequences, with about 19% as singletons. Sequenced: a population of CD138-negative cells sorted from bone marrow. These receptor sequences come from a donor at least 40 years old with multiple myeloma. CDR3s leave out the opening cysteine and the closing phenylalanine or tryptophan. Each record gives: J gene, clone size, V gene, CDR3 protein. Clone size appears in some rows only: once, few, many, or a class for an expanded clone.

TRBJ2-5 many TRBV4-1 ASSPVHSSETQY
TRBJ2-3 many TRBV5-1 ASSLERNPDTQY
TRBJ2-5 many TRBV7-8 ASSLWDSPEAQY
TRBJ1-1 many TRBV11-2 ASSFSGTGNTEAF
TRBJ1-1 NA TRBV28 ASSFTPGRTEAI
TRBJ2-1 many TRBV7-9 ASSRKDLNNEQF
TRBJ2-1 medium-sized TRBV7-2 ASSLVAGEPHNEQF
TRBJ2-1 many TRBV19 ASSTSSGLAGGNEQF
TRBJ2-5 many TRBV5-1 ASSLGDREAETQY
TRBJ1-2 many TRBV12-3/TRBV12-4 ASSGLGAGDGYT
TRBJ2-1 medium-sized TRBV6-5 ASSGGRAGSGYNEQF
TRBJ2-7 many TRBV6-1 ASRSGTLTYEQY
TRBJ1-5 few TRBV20-1 SARVWGQYQPQH
TRBJ2-7 many TRBV20-1 SAPTPWTGGGYEQY
TRBJ2-7 many TRBV14 ASSQEQGVNYEQY
TRBJ2-3 NA TRBV5-6 ASSIYRGPSTDTQY
TRBJ2-5 many TRBV5-1 ASSFRSAGETQY
TRBJ1-2 few TRBV2 ASSLDRVGYGYT
TRBJ2-5 many TRBV10-3 AISGGTSGRAVETQY
TRBJ2-2 many TRBV27 ASSFAGGRYTGELF
TRBJ2-5 many TRBV29-1 SVLRAQETQY
TRBJ2-5 many TRBV2 ASSRGQGPQETQY
TRBJ2-5 NA TRBV30 AWSIAGATQY
TRBJ2-5 many TRBV28 ASSLGQPAGETQY
TRBJ1-5 many TRBV28 ASGLRGNQPQH
TRBJ2-6 many TRBV11-1 ASIPGMSSGANVLT
TRBJ1-1 many TRBV9 ASSNRAVRNTEAF
TRBJ2-7 many TRBV5-4 ASSLRRGKGNEQY
TRBJ2-1 many TRBV28 ASRVAGFNEQF
TRBJ2-1 many TRBV12-3/TRBV12-4 ASSLGRTTNEQF
TRBJ2-5 NA TRBV20-1 SARGLLPTSGKETQY
TRBJ1-2 many TRBV29-1 SVEDQRDRTNYGYT
TRBJ2-5 many TRBV14 ASSPLEIQETQY
TRBJ2-7 many TRBV12-3/TRBV12-4 ASSTGLAGVEEQY
TRBJ2-4 many TRBV3-1 ASQTGGASGSIQY
TRBJ2-3 many TRBV7-3 ASSYTGADTQY
TRBJ2-1 many TRBV20-1 SHPGLAGGSSYNEQF
TRBJ1-5 many TRBV19 ASSMGGQANQPQH
TRBJ2-2 many TRBV29-1 SAGREGPGELF
TRBJ2-2 many TRBV7-8 ASSLAGGVTGELF
TRBJ2-3 many TRBV28 ASSFASGTRDTQY